Listed here are 15 T cell receptor beta chains from one sample, sequenced in a study of CD8+CD57+ T cells in acquired aplastic anemia. Genomic DNA served as template for TCR beta VDJ and CDR3 profiling. MiXCR, applied by TCRdb to the reads, yields one record per CDR3 protein. The sample has hundreds of thousands of distinct CDR3 sequences; under 80% are singletons. The sequencing sample was made of sorted CD4+, CD8+, or CD8+CD57+ T cells (not recorded which) from PBMCs. The origin of the receptors is a human donor in good health, serving as a control.

V is TRBV12-3 or TRBV12-4 and J is TRBJ1-6; 7 bases are a match to TRBD1. The CDR3 consists of 15 residues. With V trimmed by 5 bases and J by 8 bases, 9 bases remained unmatched. The CDR3 nucleotides read TGTGCCAGCAGTCCGGGACAGATTACCGATTCACCCCTCCACTTT. Translation: CASSPGQITDSPLHF.

The chain joins TRBV7-6 to TRBJ2-5, with 8 bases matching TRBD1. Losses at the gene ends were 10 bases for V and 5 bases for J; bases not matched to a gene: 6. CDR3 size: 12 residues. Germline CDR1 SGHVS, CDR2 FNYEAQ. CDR3: CANSRQGETQYF. In nucleotides, the CDR3 is TGTGCCAACAGTAGACAGGGGGAGACCCAGTACTTC.

This clonotype was seen repeatedly, ten times or more. The chain combines TRBV12-3 or TRBV12-4 with TRBJ1-2; TRBD1 might be the D (5 bases). This CDR3 has 13 residues. The V end was cut by 5 bases, the J end by 7 bases, with 14 bases between. CDR3 sequence reads: CASSRQPPGGYTF. CDR3 coding DNA: TGTGCCAGCAGTCGACAGCCTCCGGGTGGCTACACCTTC.

The CDR3 DNA reads as TGTGCCACCAGCAGAGAGGTACAGGGGGCGAGGACTGAAGCTTTCTTT. As protein: CATSREVQGARTEAFF. The chain uses TRBV15 and TRBJ1-1; 9 positions match TRBD1. This CDR3 has 16 amino acids. CDR1 LNHNV and CDR2 YYDKDF come from the germline V gene (reference sequence). Unmatched junction bases numbered 7, after V lost 0 bases and J lost 5 bases.

This clonotype came up a few times. The rearrangement uses TRBV20-1 and TRBJ2-2; TRBD1 or TRBD2 may be the D gene (5 bases each). The V end lost 4 bases, the J end lost 4 bases, and 19 bases lay between the germline ends. This CDR3 region has 16 residues. Looked up from germline, CDR1 is DFQATT and CDR2 is SNEGSKA (reference sequence). The CDR3 region has the DNA TGCAGTGCTAAAGATATTGAGGGGTCGGGCACCGGGGAGCTGTTTTTT. Protein product: CSAKDIEGSGTGELFF.

CDR3 loop: CASSLGHEQFF. In DNA form, the CDR3 reads TGTGCCAGCAGCTTAGGGCACGAGCAGTTCTTC. The chain uses TRBV7-2 and TRBJ2-1; no reliable D call. Germline CDR1 is SGHTA and CDR2 is FQGNSA. Deletions cut 1 base from V and 10 bases from J, with 5 bases between. This CDR3 is 11 amino acids long.

Concerning this clonotype: This may arise from a read error, as a much more abundant clone is one base away. This chain connects TRBV6-4 to TRBJ1-4; D call uncertain. The CDR3 is 13 residues long. Germline V gene data show CDR1 as MRHNA and CDR2 as SNTAGT. CDR3 DNA: TGTGCCAGCAGCCTTGAGGTCGGAGAAAAACCGTTTTTT. Residues: CASSLEVGEKPFF.

Concerning this clonotype itself: One end of the junction fails to match germline, which may point to a read error. V usage is TRBV7-2 and J usage is TRBJ2-7; D gene uncertain. The CDR3 sequence is 13 residues long. The germline CDR1 and CDR2 sequences are SGHTA and FQGNSA. The CDR3: CASSLGAYEQHFW. DNA of the CDR3: TGTGCCAGCAGCTTAGGCGCCTACGAGCAGCACTTCTGG.

This clonotype was picked up a small number of times. This sequence joins TRBV15 and TRBJ2-3; TRBD2 matches at 10 bases. Germline V gives CDR1 LNHNV, CDR2 YYDKDF (reference sequence). After removal of 3 bases from V and 0 bases from J, the junction contained 3 bases not matched to a gene. The CDR3 runs to 16 residues. As DNA, the CDR3 is TGTGCCACCAGCAGGGCACTAGCGGGGAGCACAGATACGCAGTATTTT. Its protein is CATSRALAGSTDTQYF.

V gene TRBV7-2 combines with J gene TRBJ2-7; D possibly corresponds to TRBD2 (6 bases). There are 14 residues in the CDR3. CDR1 is SGHTA and CDR2 is FQGNSA in the germline V gene. The V end was cut by 7 bases, the J end by 0 bases, with 13 bases between. The CDR3: CASTNGGDSYEQYF. For the CDR3, the DNA is TGTGCCAGCACCAATGGCGGGGACTCCTACGAGCAGTACTTC.

The CDR3 sequence is CASSKRPTARYEQYF. The CDR3 coding sequence is TGTGCCAGCAGCAAGAGGCCGACAGCACGTTACGAGCAGTACTTC. The genes are TRBV7-2 and TRBJ2-7, with D perhaps matching TRBD1 (5 bases). The germline V gene encodes CDR1 SGHTA and CDR2 FQGNSA. V was pared by 5 bases and J by 4 bases, with 18 bases between. The CDR3 has 15 residues.

In regard to this clonotype: A read error may account for a junction end that differs from germline. The chain links TRBV20-1 to TRBJ2-3; 11 bases align to TRBD2. The V gene's germline CDR1 is DFQATT and CDR2 SNEGSKA (reference sequence). There are 11 residues in the CDR3. CDR3 residues: CSARLAGGIDF. CDR3 nucleotide sequence: TGCAGTGCTAGACTAGCGGGGGGTATAGATTTT.

This clonotype has a handful of counts. The V gene is TRBV6-2 or TRBV6-3, the J gene TRBJ2-2; D may be TRBD1 (5 bases). V was shortened by 2 bases and J by 1 base, with 11 bases between the two germline ends. Germline lookup yields CDR1 MNHEY and CDR2 SVGEGT. CDR3 size: 16 residues. The CDR3 here is CASSYLLGLNTGELFF. Here the CDR3 DNA reads TGTGCCAGCAGTTACCTCCTGGGGCTGAACACCGGGGAGCTGTTTTTT.

A remark on this clonotype: Sequence at one end of the junction differs from germline and may be a read error. The chain carries TRBV5-1 and TRBJ2-3; 12 bases match TRBD2. CDR3 length equals 16 residues. CDR1 SGHRS and CDR2 YFSETQ come from the germline V gene. The CDR3 nucleotides are TGCGCCAGCAGCCCCAGGACTAGCGGGGAGACAGATGCGCAGTATTTT. Encoded protein: CASSPRTSGETDAQYF.

With regard to this clonotype: It is unclear where the CDR3 begins or ends on the DNA, so no DNA is shown, and the CDR3 is as TCRdb lists it. The V and J genes are TRBV7-2 and TRBJ2-7. With termini counted, the CDR3 has 16 amino acids. The germline V gene has CDR1 SGHTA and CDR2 FQGNSA. This CDR3 is CASSSAGTQYFGQQYF.